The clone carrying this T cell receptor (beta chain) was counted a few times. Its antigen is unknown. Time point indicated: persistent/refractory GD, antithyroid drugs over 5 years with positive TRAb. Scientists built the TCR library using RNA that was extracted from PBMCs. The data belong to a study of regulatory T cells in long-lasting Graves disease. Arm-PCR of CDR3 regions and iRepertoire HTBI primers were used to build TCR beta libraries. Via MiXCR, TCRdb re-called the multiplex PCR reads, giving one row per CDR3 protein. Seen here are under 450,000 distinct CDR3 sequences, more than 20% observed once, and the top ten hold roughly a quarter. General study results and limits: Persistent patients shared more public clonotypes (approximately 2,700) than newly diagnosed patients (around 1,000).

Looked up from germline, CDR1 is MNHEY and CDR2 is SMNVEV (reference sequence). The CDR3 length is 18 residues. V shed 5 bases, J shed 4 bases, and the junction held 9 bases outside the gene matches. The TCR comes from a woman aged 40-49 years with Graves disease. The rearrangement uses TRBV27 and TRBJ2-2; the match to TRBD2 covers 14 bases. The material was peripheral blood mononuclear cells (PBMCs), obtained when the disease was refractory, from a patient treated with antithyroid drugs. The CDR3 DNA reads TGTGCCAGCAGTAGACCGGGACTAGCGGGAGCGGGCACCGGGGAGCTGTTTTTT. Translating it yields CASSRPGLAGAGTGELFF.